This passage covers 9 T cell receptor beta chains from one sample sequenced in a study of cytomegalovirus exposure and HLA in healthy donors. Both 60 Vbeta primers and 13 Jbeta primers went into the PCR. Data came from immunoSEQ multiplex PCR; TCRdb stores just in-frame clones and leaves some out. The sample carries 150,000 to 200,000 clones, roughly 13% recorded once. The sample consisted of PBMCs. These receptors all stem from a man over 45 in good health and CMV-seropositive.

V is TRBV18 and J is TRBJ1-1; TRBD1 matches at 10 bases. V trimming: 3 bases; J trimming: 5 bases; junction bases outside the gene matches: 6. This CDR3 is built from 15 residues. The V gene's germline CDR1 is KGHSH and CDR2 LQKENI. The DNA of the CDR3 is TGTGCCAGCTCACCTTTGGGACAGGGGAGGACTGAAGCTTTCTTT. This codes for CASSPLGQGRTEAFF.

This chain connects TRBV7-9 to TRBJ2-1; 7 positions agree with TRBD1. Germline CDR1 reads SEHNR; CDR2 reads FQNEAQ (reference sequence). The CDR3 runs 18 residues. Trimming at V came to 5 bases and at J to 0 bases, leaving 13 bases not matched to a gene. The CDR3 DNA reads as TGTGCCAGCAGCCCTTCTGAGACAGGGACGAGCTCCTACAATGAGCAGTTCTTC. Residues: CASSPSETGTSSYNEQFF. Full variable domain (outside the CDR3, taken from reference TRBV7-9 and TRBJ2-1): DTGVSQNPRHKITKRGQNVTFRCDPISEHNRLYWYRQTLGQGPEFLTYFQNEAQLEKSRLLSDRFSAERPKGSFSTLEIQRTEQGDSAMYLCASSPSETGTSSYNEQFFGPGTRLTVL.

The chain couples TRBV27 to TRBJ2-7, with a tentative D call TRBD2 (5 bases). V gave up 1 base and J gave up 2 bases, with 21 bases separating them. CDR1 is MNHEY and CDR2 is SMNVEV in the germline V gene (reference sequence). The CDR3 loop spans 18 amino acids. CDR3 residues: CASSLYGNGPGRAYEQYF. As DNA, the CDR3 is TGTGCCAGCAGTTTATACGGGAACGGTCCCGGCAGAGCCTACGAGCAGTACTTC.

The rearrangement uses TRBV19 and TRBJ1-5; 11 bases map to TRBD1. The V gene end was trimmed by 0 bases and the J gene end by 6 bases; junction bases not matched to a gene: 4. CDR1 and CDR2 (germline): LNHDA, SQIVND (reference sequence). The CDR3 spans 16 residues. CDR3: CASSIDRTGGGQPQHF. The CDR3 DNA follows: TGTGCCAGTAGTATAGATAGGACAGGGGGCGGTCAGCCCCAGCATTTT.

The chain links TRBV9 to TRBJ2-5; TRBD1 matches 7 bases. Germline V gene sequence: CDR1 SGDLS, CDR2 YYNGEE. This CDR3 contains 16 residues. The V gene end was trimmed by 4 bases and the J gene end by 1 base; junction bases not matched to a gene: 10. DNA of the CDR3: TGTGCCAGCAGCCCCCGTATAGGGGACAGCCAAGAGACCCAGTACTTC. It translates to CASSPRIGDSQETQYF.

This chain joins TRBV6-5 and TRBJ2-1, with 10 bases that match TRBD2. This CDR3 region has 14 residues. Per the germline V gene, CDR1 is MNHEY and CDR2 is SVGAGI. Unmatched junction bases numbered 10, after V lost 8 bases and J lost 9 bases. The CDR3 DNA sequence: TGTGCCAGCGGAAGTCTAGCGGGGGTTGGTGAGCAGTTCTTC. Residues: CASGSLAGVGEQFF.

This clone has only one observation. V is TRBV19 and J is TRBJ1-4, with no clear D. There are 14 residues in the CDR3. V was clipped by 7 bases and J by 0 bases, with 9 bases between them. Germline CDR1 and CDR2: LNHDA and SQIVND (reference sequence). CDR3 amino acids: CASTHRATNEKLFF. The CDR3 DNA is TGTGCCAGTACTCACCGGGCAACTAATGAAAAACTGTTTTTT. The complete variable domain, with remaining parts taken from reference TRBV19 and TRBJ1-4, reads DGGITQSPKYLFRKEGQNVTLSCEQNLNHDAMYWYRQDPGQGLRLIYYSQIVNDFQKGDIAEGYSVSREKKESFPLTVTSAQKNPTAFYLCASTHRATNEKLFFGSGTQLSVL.

This clone was observed a few times. The chain carries TRBV27 and TRBJ1-2; 7 positions match TRBD1. V was pared by 3 bases and J by 7 bases, with 5 bases of the junction left unmatched. Per germline, CDR1 MNHEY and CDR2 SMNVEV (reference sequence). There are 13 residues in the CDR3. This CDR3 reads CASSFRGTGGYTF. CDR3 sequence (DNA): TGTGCCAGCAGTTTCAGGGGGACTGGTGGCTACACCTTC.

This clone has a handful of counts. This chain connects TRBV19 to TRBJ1-2, with 8 bases fitting TRBD1. This CDR3 has 14 residues. V lost 3 bases to trimming and J lost 4 bases; unmatched junction nucleotides: 4. Germline V gene data show CDR1 as LNHDA and CDR2 as SQIVND (reference sequence). The CDR3 protein is CASSIRDRRYGYTF. DNA for the CDR3: TGTGCCAGTAGTATTCGGGACAGGCGCTATGGCTACACCTTC.